This T cell receptor beta chain was sequenced in a study of human T cells and chemical hapten exposure. MiXCR, run by TCRdb on the RACE reads, gives a single entry per CDR3 protein. Here the sample spans some 400,000 distinct CDR3 sequences, 5% to 6.5% being singletons. CDR3 length: 15 residues. Germline-derived CDR1 and CDR2 are SGHAT and FQNNGV. With 1 base removed from V and 5 bases from J, the gap between germline ends came to 14 bases. This clonotype was detected ten times or more. This sample's time point: pre-sensitization, week 0. Sample treatment: therapeutic diphenylcyclopropenone sensitization with weekly scalp DPC.

The sample was whole blood, taken in connection with sensitization to the hapten diphenylcyclopropenone (DPC). The chain has TRBV11-2 and TRBJ1-1; D is possibly TRBD1 (6 bases). The TCR sequence derives from a woman aged 45-59 years with alopecia areata. Some clones in this sample may be carry-over from other donors' samples. The CDR3 nucleotides read TGTGCCAGCAGCTTAGGGGGGGGGCCGAGGACTGAAGCTTTCTTT. It encodes CASSLGGGPRTEAFF.